What follows are 11 T cell receptor beta chains derived from one specimen sequenced in a study of T-cell memory formation after mild COVID-19. TCRdb recomputed calls from the 5' RACE reads with MiXCR, one row per CDR3 protein. The sample contains over 350,000 distinct CDR3 sequences, approximately 25% of which appear only once. Sequencing input: PBMCs or a T cell subset sorted from them (not recorded which). These receptors were collected from an adult woman who had mild COVID-19 (a few samples of this study predate the infection). Cell type and time point are not known.

The J gene is TRBJ2-2, the V gene TRBV12-3 or TRBV12-4; the D is unclear. The CDR3 loop spans 14 amino acids. Between the trimmed V and J ends, which lost 2 bases and 1 base, there was a span of 5 bases. The DNA for the CDR3 is TGTGCCAGCAGTTTACAGGAGAACACCGGGGAGCTGTTTTTT. Translation: CASSLQENTGELFF.

This clonotype was seen a few times. The V and J genes are TRBV7-3 and TRBJ1-1, with 7 bases matching TRBD1. The CDR3 covers 16 residues. Germline V gene data show CDR1 as SGHTA and CDR2 as FQGTGA. The junction had 12 bases not matched to a gene; V was cut back by 5 bases and J by 3 bases. CDR3 bases: TGTGCCAGCAGCCCCACCCCGACAGGGAGGGACACTGAAGCTTTCTTT. This codes for CASSPTPTGRDTEAFF.

This clonotype was seen ten or more times. The J gene is TRBJ1-2, the V gene TRBV12-3 or TRBV12-4, with D tentatively TRBD1 (5 bases). Deletions cut 3 bases from V and 10 bases from J, with 15 bases between. The CDR3 covers 13 residues. This chain's CDR3 is CASSFSGPGDYTF. DNA of the CDR3: TGTGCCAGCAGTTTCTCGGGGCCCGGTGACTACACCTTC.

The rearrangement links TRBV20-1 to TRBJ2-1; 8 bases line up with TRBD2. Trimming at V came to 0 bases and at J to 5 bases, leaving 6 bases not matched to a gene. The CDR3 sequence is 15 residues long. Germline CDR1 and CDR2: DFQATT and SNEGSKA (reference sequence). CDR3 sequence: CSARDILAVDNEQFF. The DNA for the CDR3 is TGCAGTGCTAGAGATATACTAGCGGTAGACAATGAGCAGTTCTTC.

This clonotype was counted ten times or more. The chain uses TRBV2 and TRBJ2-5; the D is unclear. Per the germline V gene, CDR1 is SNHLY and CDR2 is FYNNEI. The CDR3 contains 16 residues. Trimming stripped 3 bases from V and 5 bases from J, with 19 bases between. For the CDR3, the DNA is TGTGCCAGCAGTGATTCTTCCGGGTGGGGTGGCGAGACCCAGTACTTC. Amino acid sequence: CASSDSSGWGGETQYF.

Only one count was recorded for this clonotype. V usage is TRBV10-3 and J usage is TRBJ1-2, with 7 bases lining up with TRBD1. CDR1 ENHRY and CDR2 SYGVKD come from the germline V gene. The CDR3 has 16 residues. CDR3 sequence reads: CPPQRGQGPVNYGYTF. As DNA, the CDR3 is TGTCCACCCCAAAGGGGGCAGGGCCCCGTTAACTATGGCTACACCTTC.

V gene TRBV29-1 combines with J gene TRBJ1-1; D is possibly TRBD1 (5 bases). Between the trimmed V and J ends, which lost 7 bases and 4 bases, there was a span of 19 bases. Germline V lookup: CDR1 SQVTM, CDR2 ANQGSEA. This CDR3 has 14 residues. CDR3 coding DNA: TGCAGCGCCCGCCGGGGGGGGGGAGCCACTGAAGCTTTCTTT. Translating gives CSARRGGGATEAFF.

This clonotype has only a few counts. The gene calls are TRBV9 and TRBJ2-7, with 12 bases aligning to TRBD2. V was pared by 4 bases and J by 3 bases, with 8 bases of the junction left unmatched. This CDR3 is built from 16 residues. Looked up from germline, CDR1 is SGDLS and CDR2 is YYNGEE. The CDR3 region is CASSPEILAGGYEQYF. DNA for the CDR3: TGTGCCAGCAGCCCCGAGATACTAGCGGGGGGCTACGAGCAGTACTTC. The entire variable domain, with the rest obtained from reference TRBV9 and TRBJ2-7, is as follows: DSGVTQTPKHLITATGQRVTLRCSPRSGDLSVYWYQQSLDQGLQFLIQYYNGEERAKGNILERFSAQQFPDLHSELNLSSLELGDSALYFCASSPEILAGGYEQYFGPGTRLTVT.

This clonotype was counted a few times. V usage is TRBV5-4 and J usage is TRBJ2-3; D is undetermined. Per the germline V gene, CDR1 is SGHNT and CDR2 is YYREEE (reference sequence). The CDR3 is 13 amino acids. Deletions cut 4 bases from V and 5 bases from J, with 11 bases between. CDR3 loop: CASSPETRDTQYF. The CDR3 DNA follows: TGTGCCAGCAGCCCGGAGACGCGAGATACGCAGTATTTT.

This clonotype was found a few times. The chain carries TRBV5-1 and TRBJ1-3, with 8 bases matching TRBD1. V shed 5 bases and J 1 base; nucleotides not matched to a gene: 5. The CDR3 contains 15 residues. Germline V gene lookup returns CDR1 SGHRS and CDR2 YFSETQ. The DNA of the CDR3 is TGCGCCAGCAGTACAGGGGGAACGTCTGGAAACACCATATATTTT. Its protein is CASSTGGTSGNTIYF.

Many counts were recorded for this clonotype. J is TRBJ1-5 and V is TRBV6-2 or TRBV6-3; TRBD1 is a possible D gene (6 bases). CDR1 and CDR2 from the germline V gene are MNHEY and SVGEGT. The CDR3 runs 17 residues. V was shortened by 2 bases and J by 3 bases, with 17 bases between the two germline ends. CDR3 amino acids: CASSYIRQDSPNQPQHF. The CDR3 nucleotides are TGTGCCAGCAGTTACATCCGACAGGACAGCCCCAATCAGCCCCAGCATTTT.